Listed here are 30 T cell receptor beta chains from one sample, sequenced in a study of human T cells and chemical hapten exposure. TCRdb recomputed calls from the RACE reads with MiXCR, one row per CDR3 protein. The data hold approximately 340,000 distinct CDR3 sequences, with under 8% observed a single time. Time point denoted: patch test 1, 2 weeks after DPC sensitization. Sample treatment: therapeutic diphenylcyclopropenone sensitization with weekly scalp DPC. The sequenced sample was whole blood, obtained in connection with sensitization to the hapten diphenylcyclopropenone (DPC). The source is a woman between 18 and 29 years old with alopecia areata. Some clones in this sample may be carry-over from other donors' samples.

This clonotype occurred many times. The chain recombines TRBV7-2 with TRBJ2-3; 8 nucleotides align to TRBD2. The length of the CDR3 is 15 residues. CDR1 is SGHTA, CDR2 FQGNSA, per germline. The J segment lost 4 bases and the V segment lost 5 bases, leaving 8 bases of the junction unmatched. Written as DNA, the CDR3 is TGTGCCAGCAGCCGCCGGGGGGGGAGGGCAGATACGCAGTATTTT. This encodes CASSRRGGRADTQYF.

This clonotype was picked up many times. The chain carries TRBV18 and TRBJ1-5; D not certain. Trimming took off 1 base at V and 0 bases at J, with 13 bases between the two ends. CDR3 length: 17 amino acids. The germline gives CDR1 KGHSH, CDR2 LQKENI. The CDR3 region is CASSPQQGINSNQPQHF. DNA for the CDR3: TGTGCCAGCTCACCACAGCAAGGGATTAATAGCAATCAGCCCCAGCATTTT.

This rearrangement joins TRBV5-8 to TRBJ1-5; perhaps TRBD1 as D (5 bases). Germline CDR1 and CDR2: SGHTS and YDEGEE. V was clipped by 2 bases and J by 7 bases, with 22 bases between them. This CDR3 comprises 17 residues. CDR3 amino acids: CASSFTGAHPYGQPQHF. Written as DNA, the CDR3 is TGTGCCAGCAGCTTTACTGGGGCTCATCCTTATGGGCAGCCCCAGCATTTT.

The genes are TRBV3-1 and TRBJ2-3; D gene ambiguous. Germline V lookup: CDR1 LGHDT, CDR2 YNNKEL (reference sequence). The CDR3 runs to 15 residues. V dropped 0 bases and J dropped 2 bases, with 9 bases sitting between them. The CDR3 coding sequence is TGTGCCAGCAGCCAAGAAGACAAATACACAGATACGCAGTATTTT. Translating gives CASSQEDKYTDTQYF.

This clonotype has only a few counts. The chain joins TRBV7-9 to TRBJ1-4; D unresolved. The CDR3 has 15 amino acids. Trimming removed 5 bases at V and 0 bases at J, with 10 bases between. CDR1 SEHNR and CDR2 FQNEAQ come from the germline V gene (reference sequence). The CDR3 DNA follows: TGTGCCAGCAGCCCCCCAGAAGCAACTAATGAAAAACTGTTTTTT. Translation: CASSPPEATNEKLFF.

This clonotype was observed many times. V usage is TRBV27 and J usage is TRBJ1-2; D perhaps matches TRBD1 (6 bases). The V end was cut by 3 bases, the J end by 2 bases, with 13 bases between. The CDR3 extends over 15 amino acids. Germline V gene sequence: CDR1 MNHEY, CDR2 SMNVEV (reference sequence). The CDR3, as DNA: TGTGCCAGCAGTTTCATCGGGGGACAAAACTATGGCTACACCTTC. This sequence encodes CASSFIGGQNYGYTF.

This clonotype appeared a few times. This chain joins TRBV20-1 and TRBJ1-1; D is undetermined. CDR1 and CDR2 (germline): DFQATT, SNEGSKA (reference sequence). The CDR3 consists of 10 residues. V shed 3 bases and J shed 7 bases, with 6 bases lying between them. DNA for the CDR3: TGCAGTGCTAGTCTTCTTGAAGCTTTCTTT. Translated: CSASLLEAFF.

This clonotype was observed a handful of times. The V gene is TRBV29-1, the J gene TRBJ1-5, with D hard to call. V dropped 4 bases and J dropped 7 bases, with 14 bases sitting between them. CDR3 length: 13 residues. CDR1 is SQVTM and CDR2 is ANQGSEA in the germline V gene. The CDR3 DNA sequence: TGCAGCGTTGTGGCCGGGCCGGGCCAGCCCCAGCATTTT. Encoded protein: CSVVAGPGQPQHF. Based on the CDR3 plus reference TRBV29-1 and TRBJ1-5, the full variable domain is SAVISQKPSRDICQRGTSLTIQCQVDSQVTMMFWYRQQPGQSLTLIATANQGSEATYESGFVIDKFPISRPNLTFSTLTVSNMSPEDSSIYLCSVVAGPGQPQHFGDGTRLSIL.

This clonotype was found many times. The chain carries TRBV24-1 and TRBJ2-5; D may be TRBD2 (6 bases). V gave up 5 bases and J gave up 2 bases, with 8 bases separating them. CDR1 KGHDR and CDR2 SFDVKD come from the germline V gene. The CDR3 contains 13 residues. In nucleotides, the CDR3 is TGTGCCACCAGTGGCGGGGTTCAAGAGACCCAGTACTTC. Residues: CATSGGVQETQYF.

CDR3 protein: CASSPSGGAPYEQYF. The CDR3 DNA reads TGTGCCAGCAGCCCTAGCGGGGGGGCCCCCTACGAGCAGTACTTC. The rearrangement joins TRBV5-4 to TRBJ2-7; TRBD2 matches 12 bases. Trimming cost V 4 bases and J 2 bases; bases outside gene matches: 4. The germline gives CDR1 SGHNT, CDR2 YYREEE (reference sequence). The CDR3 has 15 amino acids.

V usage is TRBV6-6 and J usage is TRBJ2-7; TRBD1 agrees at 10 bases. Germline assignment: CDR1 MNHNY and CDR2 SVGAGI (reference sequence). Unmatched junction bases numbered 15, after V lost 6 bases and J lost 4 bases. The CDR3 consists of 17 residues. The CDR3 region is CASSPRGGQGLSYEQYF. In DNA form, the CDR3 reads TGTGCCAGCAGCCCACGAGGGGGACAGGGGTTGTCATACGAGCAGTACTTC.

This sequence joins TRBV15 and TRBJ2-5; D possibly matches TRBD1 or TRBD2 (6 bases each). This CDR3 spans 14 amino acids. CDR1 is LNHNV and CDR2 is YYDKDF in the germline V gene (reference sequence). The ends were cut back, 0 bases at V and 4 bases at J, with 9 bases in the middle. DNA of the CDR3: TGTGCCACCAGCAGAGACAGGGGAGGAGAGACCCAGTACTTC. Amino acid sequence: CATSRDRGGETQYF.

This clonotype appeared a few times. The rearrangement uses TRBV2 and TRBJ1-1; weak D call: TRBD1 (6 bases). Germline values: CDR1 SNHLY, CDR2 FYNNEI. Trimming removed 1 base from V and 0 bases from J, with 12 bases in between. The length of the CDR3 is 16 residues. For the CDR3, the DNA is TGTGCCAGCAGTGAAGAGGCAGGGGCAATGAACACTGAAGCTTTCTTT. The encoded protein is CASSEEAGAMNTEAFF.

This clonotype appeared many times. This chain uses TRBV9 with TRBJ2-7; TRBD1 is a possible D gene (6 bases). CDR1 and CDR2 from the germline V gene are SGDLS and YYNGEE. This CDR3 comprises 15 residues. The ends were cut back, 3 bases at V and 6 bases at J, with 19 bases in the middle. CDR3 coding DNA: TGTGCCAGCAGCGCGGGGCAGGGGAGTCACTTCGAGCAGTACTTC. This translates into CASSAGQGSHFEQYF.

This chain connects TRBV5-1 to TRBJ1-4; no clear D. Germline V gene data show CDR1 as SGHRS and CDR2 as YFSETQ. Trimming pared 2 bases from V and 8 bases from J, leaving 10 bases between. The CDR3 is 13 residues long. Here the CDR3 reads CASSLTAYEKLFF. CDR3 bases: TGCGCCAGCAGCTTAACAGCGTACGAAAAACTGTTTTTT.

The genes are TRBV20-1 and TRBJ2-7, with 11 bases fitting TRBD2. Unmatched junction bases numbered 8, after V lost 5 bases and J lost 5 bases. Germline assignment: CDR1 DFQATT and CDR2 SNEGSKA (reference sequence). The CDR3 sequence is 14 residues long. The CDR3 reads CSAPPGLADHEQYF. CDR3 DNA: TGCAGTGCTCCCCCGGGACTAGCGGACCACGAGCAGTACTTC.

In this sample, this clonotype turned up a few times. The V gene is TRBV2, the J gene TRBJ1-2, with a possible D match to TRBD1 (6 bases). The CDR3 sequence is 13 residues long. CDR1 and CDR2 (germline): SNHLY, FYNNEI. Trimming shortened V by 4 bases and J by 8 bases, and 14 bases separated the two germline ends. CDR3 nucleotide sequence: TGTGCCAGCAGTGGACGGACAGTCGAGGGCTACACCTTC. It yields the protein CASSGRTVEGYTF. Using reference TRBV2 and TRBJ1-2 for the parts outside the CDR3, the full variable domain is EPEVTQTPSHQVTQMGQEVILRCVPISNHLYFYWYRQILGQKVEFLVSFYNNEISEKSEIFDDQFSVERPDGSNFTLKIRSTKLEDSAMYFCASSGRTVEGYTFGSGTRLTVV.

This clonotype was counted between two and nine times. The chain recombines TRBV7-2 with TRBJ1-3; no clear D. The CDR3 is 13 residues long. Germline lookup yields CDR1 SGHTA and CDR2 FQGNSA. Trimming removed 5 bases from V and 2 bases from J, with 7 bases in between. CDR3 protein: CASSPYTGNTIYF. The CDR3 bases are TGTGCCAGCAGCCCTTACACTGGAAACACCATATATTTT.

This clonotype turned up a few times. The CDR3 spells CASSQIIGAYEQYF. The CDR3 nucleotides read TGCGCCAGCAGCCAAATAATCGGAGCCTACGAGCAGTACTTC. This rearrangement joins TRBV4-3 to TRBJ2-7; D unresolved. Trimming removed 2 bases from V and 2 bases from J, with 10 bases in between. Per germline, CDR1 LGHNA and CDR2 YSLEER. The CDR3 loop spans 14 amino acids.

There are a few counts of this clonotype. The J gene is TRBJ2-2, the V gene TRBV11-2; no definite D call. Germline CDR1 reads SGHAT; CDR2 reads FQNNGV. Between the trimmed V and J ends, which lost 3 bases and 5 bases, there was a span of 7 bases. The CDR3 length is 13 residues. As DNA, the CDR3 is TGTGCCAGCAGCTTCCCGTTGACCGGGGAGCTGTTTTTT. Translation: CASSFPLTGELFF. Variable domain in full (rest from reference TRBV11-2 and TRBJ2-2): EAGVAQSPRYKIIEKRQSVAFWCNPISGHATLYWYQQILGQGPKLLIQFQNNGVVDDSQLPKDRFSAERLKGVDSTLKIQPAKLEDSAVYLCASSFPLTGELFFGEGSRLTVL.

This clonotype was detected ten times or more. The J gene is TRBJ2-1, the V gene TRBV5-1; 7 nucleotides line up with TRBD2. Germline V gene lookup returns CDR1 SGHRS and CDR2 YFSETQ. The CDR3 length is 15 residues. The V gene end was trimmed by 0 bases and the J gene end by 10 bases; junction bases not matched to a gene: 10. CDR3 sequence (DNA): TGCGCCAGCAGCTTGGAGGGCGGGGGACTGGAGGAGCAGTTCTTC. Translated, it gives CASSLEGGGLEEQFF.

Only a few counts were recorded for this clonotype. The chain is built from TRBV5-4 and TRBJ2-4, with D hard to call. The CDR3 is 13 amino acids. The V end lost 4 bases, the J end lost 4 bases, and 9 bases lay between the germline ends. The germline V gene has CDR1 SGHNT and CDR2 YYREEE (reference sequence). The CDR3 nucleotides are TGTGCCAGCAGCGCGGACGGGAAAAACATTCAGTACTTC. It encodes CASSADGKNIQYF.

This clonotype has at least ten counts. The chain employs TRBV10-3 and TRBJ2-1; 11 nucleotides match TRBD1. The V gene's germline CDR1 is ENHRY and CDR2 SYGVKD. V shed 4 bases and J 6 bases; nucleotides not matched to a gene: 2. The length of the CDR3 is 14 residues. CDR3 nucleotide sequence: TGTGCCATCAGTGCTGGGACAGGGGGCAATGAGCAGTTCTTC. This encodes CAISAGTGGNEQFF.

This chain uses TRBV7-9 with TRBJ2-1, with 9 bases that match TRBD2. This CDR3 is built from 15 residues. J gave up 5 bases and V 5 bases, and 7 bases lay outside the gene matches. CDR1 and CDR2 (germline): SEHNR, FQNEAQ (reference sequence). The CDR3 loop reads CASSPSGGPNNEQFF. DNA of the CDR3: TGTGCCAGCAGCCCAAGCGGGGGGCCCAACAATGAGCAGTTCTTC.

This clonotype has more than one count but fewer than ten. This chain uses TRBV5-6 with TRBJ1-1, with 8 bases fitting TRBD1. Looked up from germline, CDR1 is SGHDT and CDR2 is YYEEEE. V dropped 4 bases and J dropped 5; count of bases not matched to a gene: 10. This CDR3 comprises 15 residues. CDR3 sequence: CASSGRTGYGTEAFF. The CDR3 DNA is TGTGCCAGCAGCGGAAGGACAGGGTACGGGACTGAAGCTTTCTTT.

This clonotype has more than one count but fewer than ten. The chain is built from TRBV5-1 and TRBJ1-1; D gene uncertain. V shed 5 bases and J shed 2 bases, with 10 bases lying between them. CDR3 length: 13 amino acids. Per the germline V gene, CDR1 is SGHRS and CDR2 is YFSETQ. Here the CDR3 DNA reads TGCGCCAGCAGTTCGGATACCAACACTGAAGCTTTCTTT. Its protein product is CASSSDTNTEAFF.

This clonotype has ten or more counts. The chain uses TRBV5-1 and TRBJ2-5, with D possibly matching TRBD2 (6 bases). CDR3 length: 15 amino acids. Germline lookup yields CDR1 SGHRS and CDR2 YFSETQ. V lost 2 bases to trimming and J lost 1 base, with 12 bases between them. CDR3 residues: CASSLTGRFQETQYF. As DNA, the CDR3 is TGCGCCAGCAGCTTAACCGGGAGATTCCAAGAGACCCAGTACTTC.

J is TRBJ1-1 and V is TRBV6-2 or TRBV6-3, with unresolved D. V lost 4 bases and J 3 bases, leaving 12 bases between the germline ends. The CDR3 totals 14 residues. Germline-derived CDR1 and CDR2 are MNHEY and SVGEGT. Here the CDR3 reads CASSWKGLHTEAFF. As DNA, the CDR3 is TGTGCCAGCAGTTGGAAAGGGTTGCACACTGAAGCTTTCTTT.

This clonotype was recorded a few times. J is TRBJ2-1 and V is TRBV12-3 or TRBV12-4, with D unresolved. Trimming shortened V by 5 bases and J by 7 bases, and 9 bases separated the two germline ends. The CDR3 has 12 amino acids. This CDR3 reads CASSANLNEQFF. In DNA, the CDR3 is TGTGCCAGCAGTGCCAATCTTAATGAGCAGTTCTTC.

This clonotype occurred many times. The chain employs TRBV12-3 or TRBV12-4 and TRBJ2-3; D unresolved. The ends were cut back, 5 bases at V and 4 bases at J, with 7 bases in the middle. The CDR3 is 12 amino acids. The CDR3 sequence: CASSDQSDTQYF. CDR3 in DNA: TGTGCCAGCAGTGACCAATCAGATACGCAGTATTTT.